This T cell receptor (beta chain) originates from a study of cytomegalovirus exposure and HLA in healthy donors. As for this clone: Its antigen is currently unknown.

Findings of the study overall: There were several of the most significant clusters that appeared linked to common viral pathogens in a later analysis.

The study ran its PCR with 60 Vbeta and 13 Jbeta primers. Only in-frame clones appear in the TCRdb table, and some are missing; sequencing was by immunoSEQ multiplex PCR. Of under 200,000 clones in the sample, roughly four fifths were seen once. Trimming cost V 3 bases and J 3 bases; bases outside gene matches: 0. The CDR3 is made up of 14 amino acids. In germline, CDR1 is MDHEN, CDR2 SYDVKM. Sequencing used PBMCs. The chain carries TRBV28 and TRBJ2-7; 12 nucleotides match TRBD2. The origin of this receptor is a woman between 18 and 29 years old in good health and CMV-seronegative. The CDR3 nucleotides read TGTGCCAGCAGTTTGGGACTAGCGGGCTACGAGCAGTACTTC. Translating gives CASSLGLAGYEQYF.